Listed here are 22 T cell receptor beta chains from one sample, sequenced in a study of blood T cell repertoires in COVID-19. Clones were sequenced by immunoSEQ multiplex PCR, and TCRdb holds only the in-frame ones, with some missing. Of roughly 410,000 clones listed, approximately 89% are singletons. Sequencing was done on a sample of peripheral blood. These receptors were collected from a woman in her forties with COVID-19, enrolled during active disease.

The V call is TRBV5-4, the J call TRBJ2-5, with 7 bases matching TRBD2. This CDR3 region has 14 residues. Germline V lookup: CDR1 SGHNT, CDR2 YYREEE (reference sequence). Unmatched junction bases numbered 7, after V lost 5 bases and J lost 3 bases. CDR3 in DNA: TGTGCCAGCAGAACCTCCGGGGGGAAAGAGACCCAGTACTTC. Translation: CASRTSGGKETQYF.

The chain employs TRBV7-2 and TRBJ2-7, with D maybe TRBD1 (6 bases). Trimming took 0 bases from V and 7 from J, leaving 19 bases between them. The CDR3 runs 16 residues. The germline gives CDR1 SGHTA, CDR2 FQGNSA. CDR3 bases: TGTGCCAGCAGCTTAGCCCAGGGGAAACCAAAATGGGAGCAGTACTTC. Translation gives CASSLAQGKPKWEQYF.

V usage is TRBV18 and J usage is TRBJ1-1, with 9 bases identical to TRBD1. The V segment lost 3 bases and the J segment 1 base; nucleotides outside the gene matches: 6. The CDR3 is made up of 16 amino acids. Germline CDR1 reads KGHSH; CDR2 reads LQKENI. The CDR3 nucleotides read TGTGCCAGCTCACCCCGGACAGGGGTGGGGAACACTGAAGCTTTCTTT. This sequence encodes CASSPRTGVGNTEAFF. The full variable domain, its missing parts supplied by reference TRBV18 and TRBJ1-1, is NAGVMQNPRHLVRRRGQEARLRCSPMKGHSHVYWYRQLPEEGLKFMVYLQKENIIDESGMPKERFSAEFPKEGPSILRIQQVVRGDSAAYFCASSPRTGVGNTEAFFGQGTRLTVV.

This clone was observed once. The chain joins TRBV18 to TRBJ2-3, with TRBD1 matching over 8 bases. Unmatched junction bases numbered 8, after V lost 3 bases and J lost 3 bases. This CDR3 is 16 amino acids long. CDR1 and CDR2 from the germline V gene are KGHSH and LQKENI. CDR3 amino acids: CASSPLSGGATDTQYF. The DNA of the CDR3 is TGTGCCAGCTCACCGCTATCAGGGGGCGCGACAGATACGCAGTATTTT. Based on the CDR3 plus reference TRBV18 and TRBJ2-3, the full variable domain is NAGVMQNPRHLVRRRGQEARLRCSPMKGHSHVYWYRQLPEEGLKFMVYLQKENIIDESGMPKERFSAEFPKEGPSILRIQQVVRGDSAAYFCASSPLSGGATDTQYFGPGTRLTVL.

The chain carries TRBV12-3 or TRBV12-4 and TRBJ1-2, with a possible D match to TRBD1 (5 bases). The CDR3 has 13 amino acids. Trimming shortened V by 5 bases and J by 4 bases, and 11 bases separated the two germline ends. The CDR3 here is CASSLLGGYGYTF. For the CDR3, the DNA is TGTGCCAGCAGTCTCCTCGGGGGCTATGGCTACACCTTC.

The chain has TRBV27 and TRBJ2-7; 10 bases align to TRBD2. Trimming cost V 5 bases and J 12 bases; bases outside gene matches: 13. The germline gives CDR1 MNHEY, CDR2 SMNVEV (reference sequence). The CDR3 covers 14 residues. The CDR3 nucleotides read TGTGCCAGCAGTGCCGGGACTAGCGTCCTCCCTAGGTACTTC. Translation gives CASSAGTSVLPRYF.

This clone was detected only once. This sequence joins TRBV3-1 (or the pseudogene TRBV3-2) and TRBJ1-4; 7 nucleotides agree with TRBD1. Looked up from germline, CDR1 is LGHDT and CDR2 is YNNKEL (reference sequence). The CDR3 covers 17 residues. The ends lost 4 bases at V and 3 bases at J; junction bases unmatched: 11. The CDR3 region is CASSRHGDSRANEKLFF. CDR3 bases: TGTGCCAGCAGCCGACATGGGGACAGTCGTGCTAATGAAAAACTGTTTTTT.

CDR3 DNA: TGTGCCAGCAGCTTAGAGGACAGCCGAAGACCCTATGGCTACACCTTC. It codes for CASSLEDSRRPYGYTF. The chain links TRBV7-2 to TRBJ1-2; perhaps TRBD1 as D (6 bases). V lost 1 base, J lost 4 bases, and 16 bases lay in between. Germline-derived CDR1 and CDR2 are SGHTA and FQGNSA. This CDR3 region has 16 residues. The variable domain in full, completed from reference TRBV7-2 and TRBJ1-2, reads GAGVSQSPSNKVTEKGKDVELRCDPISGHTALYWYRQSLGQGLEFLIYFQGNSAPDKSGLPSDRFSAERTGGSVSTLTIQRTQQEDSAVYLCASSLEDSRRPYGYTFGSGTRLTVV.

The DNA of the CDR3 is TGTGCCAGCAGTTACATAAATAGCAATCAGCCCCAGCATTTT. Its protein is CASSYINSNQPQHF. The V and J genes are TRBV6-2 or TRBV6-3 and TRBJ1-5, with D hard to call. The CDR3 has 14 amino acids. The V gene's germline CDR1 is MNHEY and CDR2 SVGEGT. Trimming removed 2 bases at V and 0 bases at J, with 5 bases between.

This sequence joins TRBV12-5 and TRBJ2-5, with a possible D match to TRBD2 (6 bases). V gave up 8 bases and J gave up 0 bases, with 10 bases separating them. Germline V gene lookup returns CDR1 LGHNT and CDR2 FRNRAP. This CDR3 has 13 residues. The CDR3 protein is CASTGAHQETQYF. In nucleotides, the CDR3 is TGTGCTAGTACGGGAGCCCACCAAGAGACCCAGTACTTC.

This chain links TRBV19 with TRBJ1-1; TRBD1 matches 8 bases. The CDR3 length is 13 residues. Germline V gene sequence: CDR1 LNHDA, CDR2 SQIVND (reference sequence). Losses at the gene ends were 8 bases for V and 4 bases for J; bases not matched to a gene: 6. The CDR3 protein is CASGTTGGTEAFF. CDR3 nucleotide sequence: TGTGCCAGTGGCACAACAGGGGGCACTGAAGCTTTCTTT.

CDR3 sequence: CSVEILGGVLAKNIQYF. The CDR3 DNA reads TGCAGCGTTGAAATTCTGGGGGGGGTTCTAGCCAAAAACATTCAGTACTTC. The V gene is TRBV29-1, the J gene TRBJ2-4; TRBD2 aligns across 7 bases. Germline-derived CDR1 and CDR2 are SQVTM and ANQGSEA. Losses at the gene ends were 2 bases for V and 0 bases for J; bases not matched to a gene: 10. CDR3 length: 17 amino acids.

This chain connects TRBV7-2 to TRBJ2-2; D gene uncertain. The V end was cut by 3 bases, the J end by 10 bases, with 12 bases between. Germline V gene sequence: CDR1 SGHTA, CDR2 FQGNSA. This CDR3 is built from 13 residues. The CDR3 nucleotides are TGTGCCAGCAGCTTCAGAGATTGGGCGGAGCTGTTTTTT. This sequence encodes CASSFRDWAELFF.

The V call is TRBV19, the J call TRBJ2-4; weak D call: TRBD2 (5 bases). The CDR3 is 14 residues long. Per the germline V gene, CDR1 is LNHDA and CDR2 is SQIVND (reference sequence). V lost 3 bases and J lost 5, with 11 bases in between. Here the CDR3 reads CASSIRRGENIQYF. The CDR3 DNA reads TGTGCCAGTAGTATTCGACGGGGAGAAAACATTCAGTACTTC.

This clone was observed a few times. The J gene is TRBJ1-2, the V gene TRBV4-1; 9 bases are a match to TRBD1. The CDR3 extends over 14 amino acids. The germline V gene has CDR1 MGHRA and CDR2 YSYEKL. V gave up 4 bases and J gave up 4 bases; unmatched junction bases: 4. CDR3: CASSRDRGSYGYTF. CDR3 sequence (DNA): TGCGCCAGCAGCCGTGACAGGGGGAGCTATGGCTACACCTTC.

The chain uses TRBV6-5 and TRBJ2-3, with 8 bases that match TRBD1. CDR1 MNHEY and CDR2 SVGAGI come from the germline V gene. The CDR3 spans 15 residues. Losses at the gene ends were 6 bases for V and 0 bases for J; bases not matched to a gene: 5. CDR3 loop: CASRGTGSSTDTQYF. CDR3 nucleotides: TGTGCCAGCAGAGGGACAGGATCTAGCACAGATACGCAGTATTTT.

In this sample, this clone turned up a few times. Because the CDR3's place on the DNA is in doubt, the DNA is left out and the CDR3 is given as listed by TCRdb. V is TRBV21-1 and J is TRBJ2-7; the D call of TRBD1 is as the table states it, not checked on the DNA. TRBV21-1 is recorded as a pseudogene. The CDR3 totals 16 residues, both ends included. The CDR3 reads CASKETDFGGGAEQYF.

As DNA, the CDR3 is TGTGCCAGCAGCCAAGGGGACAGGTCACAAGAGACCCAGTACTTC. Protein product: CASSQGDRSQETQYF. The chain joins TRBV4-2 to TRBJ2-5; 8 bases match TRBD1. Germline loops: CDR1 LGHNA, CDR2 YNFKEQ. The V gene end was trimmed by 1 base and the J gene end by 2 bases; junction bases not matched to a gene: 3. The CDR3 covers 15 residues.

This sequence joins TRBV5-1 and TRBJ2-5; 7 positions match TRBD1. The CDR3 is 17 residues long. J was trimmed by 5 bases and V by 2 bases; bases with no gene match: 15. Germline CDR1 reads SGHRS; CDR2 reads YFSETQ. CDR3 amino acids: CASSFGTSQGLMETQYF. The CDR3 DNA follows: TGCGCCAGCAGCTTTGGGACGTCACAGGGGTTAATGGAGACCCAGTACTTC.

This chain links TRBV7-3 with TRBJ2-3; TRBD2 matches 12 bases. This CDR3 has 19 amino acids. Germline CDR1 and CDR2: SGHTA and FQGTGA. With V trimmed by 2 bases and J by 4 bases, 13 bases remained unmatched. DNA for the CDR3: TGTGCCAGCAGCTTATCCGCTAGCGGGAGGGGGTTGGGCTCAGATACGCAGTATTTT. This gives the protein CASSLSASGRGLGSDTQYF.

The V call is TRBV29-1, the J call TRBJ1-2, with unresolved D. V dropped 1 base and J dropped 6 bases, with 12 bases sitting between them. The germline CDR1 and CDR2 sequences are SQVTM and ANQGSEA. This CDR3 region has 13 residues. The CDR3 bases are TGCAGCGTTGAAGGGCGGGAAGGCGATGGCTACACCTTC. This sequence encodes CSVEGREGDGYTF.

The chain joins TRBV7-9 to TRBJ1-2; 7 nucleotides line up with TRBD1. The CDR3 is 14 amino acids. Germline values: CDR1 SEHNR, CDR2 FQNEAQ (reference sequence). J gave up 8 bases and V 3 bases, and 9 bases lay outside the gene matches. For the CDR3, the DNA is TGTGCCAGCAGCTTTGGGGACAGACCCCCCGGCTACACCTTC. It is translated as CASSFGDRPPGYTF. Variable domain in full (rest from reference TRBV7-9 and TRBJ1-2): DTGVSQNPRHKITKRGQNVTFRCDPISEHNRLYWYRQTLGQGPEFLTYFQNEAQLEKSRLLSDRFSAERPKGSFSTLEIQRTEQGDSAMYLCASSFGDRPPGYTFGSGTRLTVV.